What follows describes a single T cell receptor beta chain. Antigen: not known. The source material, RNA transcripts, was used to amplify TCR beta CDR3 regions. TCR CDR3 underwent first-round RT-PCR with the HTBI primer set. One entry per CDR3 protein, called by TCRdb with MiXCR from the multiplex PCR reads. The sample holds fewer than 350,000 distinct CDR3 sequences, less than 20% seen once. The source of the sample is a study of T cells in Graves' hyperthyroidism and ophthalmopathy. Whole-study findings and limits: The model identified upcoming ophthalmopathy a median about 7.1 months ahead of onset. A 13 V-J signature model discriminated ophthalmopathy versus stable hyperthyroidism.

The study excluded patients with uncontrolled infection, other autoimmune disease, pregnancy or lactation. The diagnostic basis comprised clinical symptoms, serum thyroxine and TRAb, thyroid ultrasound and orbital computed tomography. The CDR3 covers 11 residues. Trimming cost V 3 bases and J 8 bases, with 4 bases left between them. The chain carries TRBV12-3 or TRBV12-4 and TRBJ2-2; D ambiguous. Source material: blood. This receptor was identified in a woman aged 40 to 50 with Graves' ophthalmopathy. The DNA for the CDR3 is TGTGCCAGCAGTTTGGAAGGGGAGCTGTTTTTT. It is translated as CASSLEGELFF.